These 5 T cell receptor beta chains originate from one sample sequenced in a study of T-cell memory formation after mild COVID-19. TCRdb re-analysed the 5' RACE reads in MiXCR, keeping a single row per CDR3 protein. The table records 100,000 to 150,000 distinct CDR3 sequences, less than 6.5% of them present only once. Sequencing input: PBMCs or a T cell subset sorted from them (not recorded which). These receptor sequences come from an adult woman who had mild COVID-19 (a few samples of this study predate the infection). Cell type and time point are not known.

The table lists this clonotype with many counts. V gene TRBV24-1 combines with J gene TRBJ1-2, with a possible D match to TRBD1 (5 bases). The CDR3 totals 15 residues. V lost 5 bases and J lost 4, with 16 bases in between. Germline V CDR1 and CDR2: KGHDR, SFDVKD. Here the CDR3 reads CATSGGAGKGYGYTF. CDR3 nucleotides: TGTGCCACCAGTGGAGGGGCAGGGAAGGGCTATGGCTACACCTTC.

This clonotype was counted at least ten times. V usage is TRBV6-6 and J usage is TRBJ1-1; D ambiguous. CDR1 is MNHNY and CDR2 is SVGAGI in the germline V gene (reference sequence). The CDR3 length is 12 residues. V was shortened by 6 bases and J by 4 bases, with 9 bases between the two germline ends. CDR3 sequence: CASSGRGTEAFF. In DNA, the CDR3 is TGTGCCAGCAGCGGCCGGGGCACTGAAGCTTTCTTT.

The chain recombines TRBV6-2 or TRBV6-3 with TRBJ2-3, with 9 bases lining up with TRBD2. This CDR3 region has 19 residues. The J segment lost 1 base and the V segment lost 8 bases, leaving 19 bases of the junction unmatched. The germline CDR1 and CDR2 sequences are MNHEY and SVGEGT. The chain's CDR3 is CASSWGQPARTSGTDTQYF. CDR3 in DNA: TGTGCCAGCTCTTGGGGACAGCCGGCTAGGACTAGCGGCACAGATACGCAGTATTTT.

This clonotype was detected a few times. This rearrangement joins TRBV12-3 or TRBV12-4 to TRBJ1-6; no definite D call. CDR3 length: 14 amino acids. The V end was cut by 3 bases, the J end by 3 bases, with 6 bases between. This chain's CDR3 is CASSLGSYNSPLHF. CDR3 sequence (DNA): TGTGCCAGCAGTTTGGGCAGCTATAATTCACCCCTCCACTTT.

V and J are TRBV6-1 and TRBJ2-1; 9 positions match TRBD2. Trimming took 5 bases from V and 7 from J; bases not matched to a gene: 6. Germline values: CDR1 MNHNS, CDR2 SASEGT. This CDR3 contains 14 residues. The chain's CDR3 is CASSSQLAGNEQFF. The DNA of the CDR3 is TGTGCCAGCAGTTCCCAGCTAGCGGGGAATGAGCAGTTCTTC.